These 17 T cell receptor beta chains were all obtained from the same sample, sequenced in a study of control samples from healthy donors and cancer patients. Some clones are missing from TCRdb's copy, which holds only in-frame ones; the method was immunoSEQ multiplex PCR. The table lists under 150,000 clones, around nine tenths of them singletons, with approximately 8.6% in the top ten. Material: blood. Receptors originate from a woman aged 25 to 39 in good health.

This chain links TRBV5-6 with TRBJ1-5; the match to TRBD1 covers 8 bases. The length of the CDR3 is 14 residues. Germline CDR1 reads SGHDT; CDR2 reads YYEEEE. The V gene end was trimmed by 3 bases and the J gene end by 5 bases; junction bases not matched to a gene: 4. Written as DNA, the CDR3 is TGTGCCAGCAGCTACGGACAGGGCTATCAGCCCCAGCATTTT. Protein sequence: CASSYGQGYQPQHF.

Written as DNA, the CDR3 is TGTGCCAGCAGCTTGGCTAGCGGAGTAACCGGGGAGCTGTTTTTT. This gives the protein CASSLASGVTGELFF. V is TRBV7-6 and J is TRBJ2-2; 7 bases are shared with TRBD2. CDR3 length: 15 residues. The germline CDR1 and CDR2 sequences are SGHVS and FNYEAQ. The trim removed 3 bases at V and 5 bases at J, leaving 6 bases unmatched.

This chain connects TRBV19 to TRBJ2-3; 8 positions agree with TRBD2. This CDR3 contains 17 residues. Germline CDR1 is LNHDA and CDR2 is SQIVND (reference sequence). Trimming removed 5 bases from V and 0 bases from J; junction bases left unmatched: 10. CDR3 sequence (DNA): TGTGCCAGTAGTCAGGGCACTAGCGGATTTAGCACAGATACGCAGTATTTT. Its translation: CASSQGTSGFSTDTQYF.

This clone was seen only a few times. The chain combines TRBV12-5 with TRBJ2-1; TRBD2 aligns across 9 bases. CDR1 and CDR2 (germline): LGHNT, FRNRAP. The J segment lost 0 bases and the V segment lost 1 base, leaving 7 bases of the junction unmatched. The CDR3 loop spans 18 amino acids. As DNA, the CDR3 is TGTGCTAGTGGTTTGGCGCAGACTAGCGGCCACTCCTACAATGAGCAGTTCTTC. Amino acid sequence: CASGLAQTSGHSYNEQFF.

CDR3 DNA sequence: TGTGCCAGCAGTGAAGGCCCTTCAAGCGGGAGGGAGACCCAGTACTTC. Protein product: CASSEGPSSGRETQYF. The chain carries TRBV25-1 and TRBJ2-5; 9 bases map to TRBD2. CDR3 length equals 16 residues. The J segment lost 5 bases and the V segment lost 2 bases, leaving 9 bases of the junction unmatched. Germline V gene data show CDR1 as MGHDK and CDR2 as SYGVNS. Complete variable domain (other parts from reference TRBV25-1 and TRBJ2-5): EADIYQTPRYLVIGTGKKITLECSQTMGHDKMYWYQQDPGMELHLIHYSYGVNSTEKGDLSSESTVSRIRTEHFPLTLESARPSHTSQYLCASSEGPSSGRETQYFGPGTRLLVL.

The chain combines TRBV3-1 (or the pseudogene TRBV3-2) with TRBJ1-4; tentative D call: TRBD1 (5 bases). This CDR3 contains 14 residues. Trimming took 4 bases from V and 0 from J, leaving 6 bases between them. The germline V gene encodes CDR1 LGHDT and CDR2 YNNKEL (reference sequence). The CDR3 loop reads CASSLGPTNEKLFF. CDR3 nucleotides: TGTGCCAGCAGCCTGGGGCCAACTAATGAAAAACTGTTTTTT.

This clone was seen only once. The CDR3 region is CASSFRTTIYEQYF. CDR3 nucleotide sequence: TGTGCCAGCAGTTTCCGGACTACGATTTACGAGCAGTACTTC. V is TRBV27 and J is TRBJ2-7; possibly TRBD2 for D (6 bases). V lost 3 bases and J lost 4, with 13 bases in between. The germline CDR1 and CDR2 sequences are MNHEY and SMNVEV (reference sequence). The CDR3 spans 14 residues.

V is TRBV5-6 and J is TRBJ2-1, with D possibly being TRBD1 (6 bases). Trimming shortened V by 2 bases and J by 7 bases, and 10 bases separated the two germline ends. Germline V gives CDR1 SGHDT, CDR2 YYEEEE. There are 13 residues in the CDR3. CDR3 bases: TGTGCCAGCAGCTTAGGGACAAGTAATGAGCAGTTCTTC. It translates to CASSLGTSNEQFF.

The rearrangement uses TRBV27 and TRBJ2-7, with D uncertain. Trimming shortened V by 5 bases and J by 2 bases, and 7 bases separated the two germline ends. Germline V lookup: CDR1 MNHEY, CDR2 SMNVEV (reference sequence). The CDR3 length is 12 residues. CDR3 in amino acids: CASSPSPYEQYF. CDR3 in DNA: TGTGCCAGCAGTCCTTCCCCCTACGAGCAGTACTTC.

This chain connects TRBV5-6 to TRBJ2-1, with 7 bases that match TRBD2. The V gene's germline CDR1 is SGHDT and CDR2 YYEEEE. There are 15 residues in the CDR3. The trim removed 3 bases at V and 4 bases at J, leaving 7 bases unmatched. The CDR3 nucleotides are TGTGCCAGCAGCTCTCCGGGAGGACAATACAATGAGCAGTTCTTC. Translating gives CASSSPGGQYNEQFF.

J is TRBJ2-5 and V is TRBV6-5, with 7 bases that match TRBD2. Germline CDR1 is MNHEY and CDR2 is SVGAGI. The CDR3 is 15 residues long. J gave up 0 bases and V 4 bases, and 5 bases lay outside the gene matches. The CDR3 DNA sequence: TGTGCCAGCAGTTGGGGGGGGGTCTACCAAGAGACCCAGTACTTC. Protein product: CASSWGGVYQETQYF.

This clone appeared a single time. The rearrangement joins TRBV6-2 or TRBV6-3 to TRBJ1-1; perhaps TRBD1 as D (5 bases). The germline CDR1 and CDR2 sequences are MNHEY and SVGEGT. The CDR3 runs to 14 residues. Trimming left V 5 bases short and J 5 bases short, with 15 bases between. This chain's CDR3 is CASSTQGPGTEAFF. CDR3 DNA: TGTGCCAGCAGTACCCAGGGTCCTGGGACTGAAGCTTTCTTT.

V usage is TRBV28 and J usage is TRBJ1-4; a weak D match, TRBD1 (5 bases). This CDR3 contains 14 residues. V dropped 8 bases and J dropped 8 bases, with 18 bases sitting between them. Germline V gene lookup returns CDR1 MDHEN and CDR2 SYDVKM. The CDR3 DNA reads TGTGCCAGCCGATTACAGGAAATGGGCGAAAAACTGTTTTTT. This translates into CASRLQEMGEKLFF.

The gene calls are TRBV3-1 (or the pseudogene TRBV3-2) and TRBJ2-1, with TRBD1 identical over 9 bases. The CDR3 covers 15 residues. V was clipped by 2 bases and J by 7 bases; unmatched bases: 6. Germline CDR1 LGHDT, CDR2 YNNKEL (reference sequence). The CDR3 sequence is CASSQHHGTGNEQFF. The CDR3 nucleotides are TGTGCCAGCAGCCAACATCACGGGACAGGGAATGAGCAGTTCTTC.

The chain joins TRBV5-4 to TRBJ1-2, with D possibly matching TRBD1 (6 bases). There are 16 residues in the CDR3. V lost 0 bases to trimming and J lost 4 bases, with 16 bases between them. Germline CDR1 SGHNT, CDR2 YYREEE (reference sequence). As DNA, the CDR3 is TGTGCCAGCAGCTTGGTTAATTCAGGGGTCGGCTATGGCTACACCTTC. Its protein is CASSLVNSGVGYGYTF.

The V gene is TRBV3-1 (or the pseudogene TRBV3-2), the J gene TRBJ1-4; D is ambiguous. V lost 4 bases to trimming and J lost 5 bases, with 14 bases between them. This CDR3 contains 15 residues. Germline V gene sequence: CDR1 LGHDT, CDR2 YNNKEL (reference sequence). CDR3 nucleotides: TGTGCCAGCAGCCGGGTACCGGACCCGAATGAAAAACTGTTTTTT. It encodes CASSRVPDPNEKLFF.

The DNA for the CDR3 is TGTGCCAGCCATAACAGGGAGGCTAGCGGACTCTACAATGAGCAGTTCTTC. This gives the protein CASHNREASGLYNEQFF. J is TRBJ2-1 and V is TRBV25-1, with a possible D match to TRBD2 (7 bases). With 8 bases removed from V and 3 bases from J, the gap between germline ends came to 23 bases. The CDR3 runs 17 residues. Germline CDR1 reads MGHDK; CDR2 reads SYGVNS.